These T cell receptor beta chains were read from a single sample in a study of blood T cell repertoires in COVID-19. The table came from immunoSEQ multiplex PCR; TCRdb's copy has only in-frame clones and leaves some out. The sample carries 200,000 to 250,000 clones, around 89% recorded once. Sequencing was done on a sample of PBMCs or T cells enriched from blood (not recorded which). These receptors came from a man aged 25 to 40 who had been exposed to COVID-19. CDR3s include the opening cysteine and the closing phenylalanine or tryptophan. The D gene is left open where the match is weak. Where a row states a size, it is once, few, many or the class of an expanded clone; other rows omit it.

CDR3	DNA	size	V	J	D
CASSQSSFRGQQPQHF	TGTGCCAGCAGCCAATCTTCGTTCCGAGGCCAGCAGCCCCAGCATTTT	-	TRBV16	TRBJ1-5	-
CASSPLGGFRNYGYTF	TGTGCCAGCAGTCCTCTCGGCGGCTTCCGAAACTATGGCTACACCTTC	once	TRBV27	TRBJ1-2	-
CATRRGGYGYTF	TGTGCCACCCGTAGGGGCGGCTATGGCTACACCTTC	-	TRBV6-5	TRBJ1-2	-
CASSEIGGKRFYEQYF	TGTGCCAGCAGCGAAATTGGAGGGAAGCGGTTCTACGAGCAGTACTTC	-	TRBV28	TRBJ2-7	-
CASSRGQGALAFF	TGTGCCAGCAGTCGCGGACAGGGGGCGTTGGCTTTCTTT	-	TRBV6-5	TRBJ1-1	TRBD1
CASSSPGLAGKSSYNEQFF	TGTGCCAGCAGCTCTCCGGGACTAGCGGGAAAAAGCTCCTACAATGAGCAGTTCTTC	-	TRBV5-4	TRBJ2-1	TRBD2
CASSGLVSYTF	TGTGCCAGCAGTGGCCTTGTAAGCTACACCTTC	once	TRBV12-3/TRBV12-4	TRBJ1-2	-
CASSQGGANQPQHF	TGTGCCAGCAGTCAAGGGGGCGCGAATCAGCCCCAGCATTTT	-	TRBV3-1/TRBV3-2	TRBJ1-5	TRBD1
CASSLGSQATDTQYF	TGTGCCAGCAGCTTAGGCTCCCAGGCCACAGATACGCAGTATTTT	-	TRBV7-2	TRBJ2-3	-
CASSQERREYQYF	TGCGCCAGCAGCCAAGAAAGGAGGGAGTACCAGTACTTC	-	TRBV4-1	TRBJ2-5	-
CASSQEGTGRSPLHF	TGTGCCAGCAGCCAAGAGGGGACAGGGAGATCACCCCTCCACTTT	-	TRBV3-1/TRBV3-2	TRBJ1-6	TRBD1
CASSFPHHPGPGQGLEEQYF	TGTGCCAGCAGTTTCCCGCACCACCCCGGTCCGGGACAGGGCCTAGAGGAGCAGTACTTC	few	TRBV27	TRBJ2-7	TRBD1
CASSPGLEETQYF	TGTGCCAGCTCACCAGGCCTCGAAGAGACCCAGTACTTC	-	TRBV18	TRBJ2-5	-
CASSTYRGITEAFF	TGTGCCAGCAGCACCTACAGGGGGATCACTGAAGCTTTCTTT	-	TRBV7-9	TRBJ1-1	TRBD1
CATSRDPVANPGSPLHF	TGTGCCACCAGCAGAGATCCAGTGGCAAATCCGGGTTCACCCCTCCACTTT	-	TRBV15	TRBJ1-6	-
CASSLPGQGRGGYTF	TGCGCCAGCAGCTTACCGGGACAGGGACGTGGTGGCTACACCTTC	-	TRBV4-1	TRBJ1-2	TRBD1
CASSQAGRYESGYTF	TGTGCCAGCAGCCAAGCAGGCCGGTATGAGAGTGGCTACACCTTC	-	TRBV4-2	TRBJ1-2	-
CAWSLGPARRDEQYF	TGTGCCTGGAGTTTAGGTCCCGCTAGAAGAGACGAGCAGTACTTC	-	TRBV30	TRBJ2-7	-
CASNGQGMNSPLHF	TGTGCCAGCAATGGACAGGGGATGAATTCACCCCTCCACTTT	-	TRBV6-5	TRBJ1-6	TRBD1
CAWSPPGQGGYGYTF	TGTGCCTGGAGTCCACCGGGACAGGGAGGCTATGGCTACACCTTC	-	TRBV30	TRBJ1-2	TRBD1
CASSLGGGNTGELFF	TGTGCCAGCAGCTTAGGCGGCGGGAACACCGGGGAGCTGTTTTTT	-	TRBV11-2	TRBJ2-2	-
CASSPGQFFEAFF	TGTGCCAGCAGTCCCGGACAGTTTTTTGAAGCTTTCTTT	-	TRBV6-6	TRBJ1-1	-
CASSHRDRVGNEQFF	TGTGCCAGTAGTCACCGGGACAGGGTTGGCAATGAGCAGTTCTTC	once	TRBV19	TRBJ2-1	TRBD1
CASWDRPSGANVLTF	TGCGCCAGCTGGGACAGACCCTCTGGGGCCAACGTCCTGACTTTC	-	TRBV5-1	TRBJ2-6	TRBD1
CASLGSIGYGYTF	TGTGCCAGCCTTGGGTCCATCGGGTATGGCTACACCTTC	-	TRBV3-1/TRBV3-2	TRBJ1-2	-
CASSIPGRGGHNEQFF	TGTGCCAGTAGTATTCCGGGCCGGGGAGGGCACAATGAGCAGTTCTTC	once	TRBV19	TRBJ2-1	TRBD2
CAISETGEETQYF	TGTGCCATCAGTGAAACGGGGGAAGAGACCCAGTACTTC	-	TRBV10-3	TRBJ2-5	-
CAISELATTMNTEAFF	TGTGCCATCAGTGAGTTGGCGACAACCATGAACACTGAAGCTTTCTTT	-	TRBV10-3	TRBJ1-1	-
CASSWAQTGDNGYTF	TGTGCCAGCAGCTGGGCGCAGACAGGGGATAATGGCTACACCTTC	once	TRBV7-2	TRBJ1-2	TRBD1
CASSLGVNSYEQYF	TGTGCCAGCAGCTTAGGCGTGAACAGCTACGAGCAGTACTTC	-	TRBV7-6	TRBJ2-7	-
CASRTYRDEKLFF	TGTGCCAGTAGGACTTACAGGGATGAAAAACTGTTTTTT	-	TRBV19	TRBJ1-4	-
CASSLVSIYNEQFF	TGTGCCAGCAGCTTAGTGAGTATCTACAATGAGCAGTTCTTC	-	TRBV11-2	TRBJ2-1	-
CASSWTGGHQPQHF	TGTGCCAGCAGCTGGACAGGGGGGCATCAGCCCCAGCATTTT	-	TRBV5-6	TRBJ1-5	TRBD1
CASSYHGQGKYEQYF	TGTGCCAGCAGTTACCACGGACAGGGGAAGTACGAGCAGTACTTC	-	TRBV6-2/TRBV6-3	TRBJ2-7	TRBD1
CASSLRGGVSLRDEQFF	TGTGCCAGCAGCTTAAGGGGCGGGGTCTCATTACGCGATGAGCAGTTCTTC	-	TRBV11-2	TRBJ2-1	-
CASSLAGVDSPLHF	TGTGCCAGCAGCTTGGCGGGAGTTGATTCACCCCTCCACTTT	-	TRBV5-4	TRBJ1-6	-
CASSLERARYGYTF	TGTGCCAGCAGTCTAGAGAGGGCTCGGTATGGCTACACCTTC	-	TRBV7-2	TRBJ1-2	-
CASSLPRAHPNEKLFF	TGTGCCAGCAGTTTACCCAGGGCCCACCCTAATGAAAAACTGTTTTTT	-	TRBV27	TRBJ1-4	-
CSVEDLEGADAGDNEKLFF	TGCAGCGTTGAAGATCTTGAGGGGGCGGATGCGGGTGACAATGAAAAACTGTTTTTT	-	TRBV29-1	TRBJ1-4	TRBD1
CASSLRRQETQYF	TGTGCCAGCAGTTTAAGGAGGCAAGAGACCCAGTACTTC	-	TRBV12-3/TRBV12-4	TRBJ2-5	-
CASSVPQGGGQPQHF	TGTGCCAGCAGCGTACCACAGGGTGGAGGTCAGCCCCAGCATTTT	-	TRBV7-2	TRBJ1-5	-
CASGTANYQPQHF	TGTGCCAGTGGAACAGCTAACTATCAGCCCCAGCATTTT	once	TRBV6-5	TRBJ1-5	-
CASSPTGGRIGELFF	TGTGCCAGTAGTCCTACGGGGGGGCGGATCGGGGAGCTGTTTTTT	-	TRBV19	TRBJ2-2	TRBD2